A selection of T cell receptor beta chains follows, all from one sample in a study of CD8+CD57+ T cells in acquired aplastic anemia. MiXCR was run by TCRdb on the reads, yielding one entry per CDR3 protein. This sample carries a few hundred thousand distinct CDR3 sequences, around three fifths of them seen once, and the ten largest clones take roughly 1.2%. The sequenced material came from sorted CD4+, CD8+, or CD8+CD57+ T cells (not recorded which) from PBMCs. These receptors were taken from a human donor with aplastic anemia. Both conserved end residues are part of each CDR3. D genes are given only for firm matches. Clone size appears in some rows only: once, few, many, or a class for an expanded clone.

j_call,d_call,v_call,clone_size,cdr3_nt,cdr3_aa
TRBJ1-6,-,TRBV7-8,few,TGTGCCAGCAGGACCGGGACCGGGGCACCCCTCCACTTT,CASRTGTGAPLHF
TRBJ1-6,-,TRBV3-1,many,TGTGCCAGCAGCCCACAGGCCGGGGGTTCACCCCTCCACTTT,CASSPQAGGSPLHF
TRBJ1-1,-,TRBV24-1,-,TGTGCCACCACCGAACGGGGTAACACTGAAGCTTTCTTT,CATTERGNTEAFF
TRBJ2-7,TRBD2,TRBV10-3,once,TGTGCCATCAGCGACCCCGGACTAGCCGTTTCCTCCTACGAGCAGTACTTC,CAISDPGLAVSSYEQYF
TRBJ1-2,TRBD1,TRBV25-1,once,TGTGCCACCAGTGATGCCGGGACAGATCAGGGCTACACCTTC,CATSDAGTDQGYTF
TRBJ2-6,TRBD1,TRBV10-3,-,TGTGCCATCAGTAGACAGGGGAACTCTGGGGCCAACGTCCTGACTTTC,CAISRQGNSGANVLTF
TRBJ2-3,-,TRBV24-1,-,TGTGCCACCAGTGAGGCAGGGCCGACAGATACGCAGTATTTT,CATSEAGPTDTQYF
TRBJ2-2,-,TRBV24-1,few,TGTGCCACCAGTGATTCAACGAACACCGGGGAGCTGTTTTTT,CATSDSTNTGELFF
TRBJ2-7,TRBD2,TRBV6-5,few,TGTGCCAGCAGGTCCGGGACTAGTCCCTACGAGCAGTACTTC,CASRSGTSPYEQYF
TRBJ1-1,-,TRBV7-6,few,TGTGCCAGCTCCCCCGGTACTGAAGCTTTCTTT,CASSPGTEAFF
TRBJ1-1,-,TRBV20-1,once,TGCAGTGTTTCGGGGCCGCTAAACACTGAAGCTTTCTTT,CSVSGPLNTEAFF
TRBJ1-2,TRBD1,TRBV25-1,-,TGTGCCAGCAGTACCGGACAGGGGGTCGGCTACACCTTC,CASSTGQGVGYTF
TRBJ1-1,-,TRBV2,-,TGTGCCAGCCTGATTGATCTCATGGACACTGAAGCTTTCTTT,CASLIDLMDTEAFF
TRBJ2-1,-,TRBV6-1,many,TGTGCCAGCAGTTATACTCGCGGGGGGGACAGGGCTTACAATGAGCAGTTCTTC,CASSYTRGGDRAYNEQFF
TRBJ1-1,-,TRBV5-1,-,TGCGCCAGCAGCTCGATAAACGAGGAGGGAGCTTTCTTT,CASSSINEEGAFF
TRBJ2-3,-,TRBV2,many,TGTGCCAGCAGTCCTAATCGCCGAGATACGCAGTATTTT,CASSPNRRDTQYF
TRBJ1-3,-,TRBV10-3,many,TGTGCCATCAGCTCCTCCTCTGGAAACACCATATATTTT,CAISSSSGNTIYF
TRBJ2-5,-,TRBV3-1,-,TGTGCCAGCAGCCAACCGGGCTCAAGGGAGACCCGGTACTTC,CASSQPGSRETRYF
TRBJ2-7,-,TRBV7-9,few,TGTGCCAGCAGCTTATGGGCTGGATACGAGCAGTACTTC,CASSLWAGYEQYF
TRBJ1-1,-,TRBV9,many,TGTGCCAGCAGCGTAGGTCCCTTAGTCCAGGGTGAAGCTTTCTTT,CASSVGPLVQGEAFF
TRBJ1-1,-,TRBV7-9,-,TGTGCCAGCAGCTACCACAGATTATCCAACACTGAAGCTTTCTTT,CASSYHRLSNTEAFF
TRBJ1-1,-,TRBV29-1,-,TGCAGCGTGAGAGCCGGACTAGCGGGGGACACAGAAGCTTTCTTT,CSVRAGLAGDTEAFF
TRBJ2-1,-,TRBV2,many,TGTGCCAGCAGTGTCATGTACGAGCAGTTCTTC,CASSVMYEQFF
TRBJ1-2,-,TRBV24-1,-,TGTGCCACCAGTGAACCGCATCCTGGCTACACCTTC,CATSEPHPGYTF
TRBJ1-1,TRBD1,TRBV19,many,TGTGCCAGTAGTCATAGAAAGGAGGACAGGGGGCCTGTCACTGAAGCTTTCTTT,CASSHRKEDRGPVTEAFF
TRBJ2-7,TRBD1,TRBV10-3,-,TGTGCCAGTATGGGACAGGGCTACGAGCAGTACTTC,CASMGQGYEQYF
TRBJ2-1,-,TRBV7-9,-,TGTGCCAGCACCACTCGGGGGTCCTACAATGAGCAGTTCTTC,CASTTRGSYNEQFF
TRBJ1-1,TRBD1,TRBV11-3,-,TGTGCCAGCAGGACAGGGATTGGCACTGAAGCTTTCTTT,CASRTGIGTEAFF
TRBJ2-2,-,TRBV29-1,many,TGCAGCGTTGCGTGGCCAAACGGGGAGCTGTTTTTT,CSVAWPNGELFF
TRBJ2-7,-,TRBV3-1,once,TGTGCCAGCAGCCAAGAGACAGCCGGCGAGCAGTACTTC,CASSQETAGEQYF
TRBJ2-5,-,TRBV14,many,TGTGCCAGCAGCCTGACTACAGGACAAGAGACCCAGTACTTC,CASSLTTGQETQYF
TRBJ1-2,-,TRBV5-1,-,TGCGCCAGCACCCGGGGGGGGGACAACGGAGGCTACACCTTC,CASTRGGDNGGYTF
TRBJ2-3,-,TRBV7-9,-,TGTGCCAGTGAAGGGAGGGGGGCAGATACGCAGTATTTT,CASEGRGADTQYF